This T cell receptor beta chain was observed in a study of post-analysis software for immune sequencing data. cDNA libraries for TCR beta contained unique molecular identifiers. TCRdb analysed the PCR reads with MiXCR anew, one entry per CDR3 protein. The repertoire holds roughly 600,000 distinct CDR3 sequences, with 44% as singletons. Sequencing used blood. This clonotype originated in a girl aged 5 to 17 with multiple sclerosis.

The CDR3 bases are TGCAGTGCTTCCAGACAGGGACCTGCGGAGACCCAGTACTTC. Protein product: CSASRQGPAETQYF. The gene calls are TRBV20-1 and TRBJ2-5; 7 bases align to TRBD1. V lost 5 bases and J lost 5; bases outside the gene matches: 11. The CDR3 length is 14 residues. The germline V gene encodes CDR1 DFQATT and CDR2 SNEGSKA (reference sequence).